The T cell receptor beta chain under discussion was sequenced for a study of CD8 T cells in Susac syndrome. RNA, at about 0.45 to 1 ug, was reverse transcribed with random hexamers. TCR beta CDR3 was amplified by immunoSEQ covering 54 Vbeta and 13 Jbeta. TCRdb called the immunoSEQ multiplex PCR reads again in MiXCR, with one record for every CDR3 protein. This table holds 100,000 or so distinct CDR3 sequences, 85% to 95% found once. This CDR3 is built from 15 residues. The V gene's germline CDR1 is DFQATT and CDR2 SNEGSKA (reference sequence). After removal of 1 base from V and 6 bases from J, the junction contained 5 bases not matched to a gene. Blood CD8+ and CD4+ T cells underwent high-throughput TCR beta sequencing. Controls matched for age and sex were healthy donors. The TEMRA cells underwent FACS enrichment, while the CD8+ and CD4+ T cells underwent negative isolation.

The clonotype comes from a human donor in good health. The sample consisted of CD8+ T cells from PBMCs. The gene calls are TRBV20-1 and TRBJ2-1, with 11 bases identical to TRBD2. CDR3 nucleotide sequence: TGCAGTGCTAGAGGCGGTAGCGGGGGGGCCAATGAGCAGTTCTTC. As protein: CSARGGSGGANEQFF.